This is a list of T cell receptor beta chains from one sample in a study of shared clonotypes between healthy human individuals. Produced via immunoSEQ multiplex PCR; TCRdb's table is partial and in-frame only. Counted here are some 2,000,000 clones, 85% to 95% occurring once; the ten biggest clones make up roughly 0.13%. What was sequenced was naive CD4+ T cells sorted from blood. These receptors originate from a young man in good health. Each CDR3 is given with its conserved first and last residue. The order of the fields is V gene, J gene, D gene, clone size, CDR3 DNA, CDR3 protein. The D gene is left open where the match is weak. Expanded clones get a size class; other rows say once, few or many, or leave the size out.

>TRBV2|TRBJ1-2|NA|NA
TGTGCCAGCAGGGCGGGACTATCGGATGGCTACACCTTC
CASRAGLSDGYTF
>TRBV2|TRBJ1-1|NA|NA
TGTGCCAGCAGTGACAGGGGTGAGGACACTGAAGCTTTCTTT
CASSDRGEDTEAFF
>TRBV7-8|TRBJ1-4|TRBD1|NA
TGTGCCAGCAGCTCCGGGACAGGGGACGAAAAACTGTTTTTT
CASSSGTGDEKLFF
>TRBV9|TRBJ1-1|TRBD1|NA
TGTGCCAGCAGCGCCACAGGGGCCCGAACTTCCACTGAAGCTTTCTTT
CASSATGARTSTEAFF
>TRBV6-5|TRBJ1-2|NA|NA
TGTGCCAGCAGTTACTCTGGGGGGTCCGAGGGCTACACCTTC
CASSYSGGSEGYTF
>TRBV7-2|TRBJ2-4|TRBD1|NA
TGTGCCAGCAGCACTATCCCGGGACAGAATTACAAAAACATTCAGTACTTC
CASSTIPGQNYKNIQYF
>TRBV2|TRBJ1-5|NA|NA
TGTGCCAGCAAACAGGAGGGAGGGTCTCAGCCCCAGCATTTT
CASKQEGGSQPQHF
>TRBV7-9|TRBJ1-3|NA|NA
TGTGCCAGCAGCTTCCCGGTGAGCTCTGGAAACACCATATATTTT
CASSFPVSSGNTIYF
>TRBV2|TRBJ2-1|NA|NA
TGTGCCAGCAGGAGACTCTTTTTGGATGAGCAGTTCTTC
CASRRLFLDEQFF
>TRBV13|TRBJ1-2|NA|NA
TGTGCCAGCAGTCGCCGGTCGGGTTCCAACTATGGCTACACCTTC
CASSRRSGSNYGYTF
>TRBV11-2|TRBJ2-1|TRBD1|once
TGTGCCAGCAGCTTAGACCCCGGGACAGGGGGCAATGAGCAGTTCTTC
CASSLDPGTGGNEQFF
>TRBV25-1|TRBJ1-5|NA|NA
TGTGCCAGCAGTGAAGCGGGGGCTGGCAATCAGCCCCAGCATTTT
CASSEAGAGNQPQHF
>TRBV2|TRBJ1-1|TRBD1|NA
TGTGCCAGCAGTCCGGACAGGGCCATGAACACTGAAGCTTTCTTT
CASSPDRAMNTEAFF
>TRBV5-4|TRBJ1-6|NA|NA
TGTGCCAGCAGTTCTGACTCTAATAATTCACCCCTCCACTTT
CASSSDSNNSPLHF
>TRBV10-3|TRBJ1-5|NA|NA
TGTGCCATCAGTGAAGCTGGGGCACACCAGCCCCAGCATTTT
CAISEAGAHQPQHF
>TRBV7-7|TRBJ2-3|TRBD2|NA
TGTGCTAGCAGCCGCGGACTAGCGGGGAGGACAGATACGCAGTATTTT
CASSRGLAGRTDTQYF
>TRBV5-1|TRBJ2-1|TRBD1|NA
TGCGCCAGCAGACGCGTCCCGGGACAGGGAGGTGAGCAGTTCTTC
CASRRVPGQGGEQFF
>TRBV7-9|TRBJ2-3|NA|NA
TGTGCCAGCAGCTTAGCCCGGGACACCAGCACAGATACGCAGTATTTT
CASSLARDTSTDTQYF
>TRBV6-1|TRBJ2-7|NA|NA
TGTGCCAGCAGTGAAGTTCATGGGGGGATTTACGAGCAGTACTTC
CASSEVHGGIYEQYF
>TRBV6-5|TRBJ1-6|NA|NA
TGTGCCAGCAGTCAACAGGGAAGGAATTCACCCCTCCACTTT
CASSQQGRNSPLHF
>TRBV9|TRBJ1-2|NA|NA
TGTGCCAGCAGCGCAGGGGATTTGGATGGCTACACCTTC
CASSAGDLDGYTF
>TRBV19|TRBJ1-2|NA|few
TGTGCCAGTAGCCCCGGGCGACAGTCCAACTATGGCTACACCTTC
CASSPGRQSNYGYTF
>TRBV2|TRBJ2-5|NA|NA
TGTGCCAGCAGTGAAGCGCTGAGTCGACAGTACTTC
CASSEALSRQYF
>TRBV7-2|TRBJ2-2|NA|NA
TGTGCCAGCAGCCCGGGGACACTGAACACCGGGGAGCTGTTTTTT
CASSPGTLNTGELFF
>TRBV6-5|TRBJ2-3|NA|NA
TGTGCCAGCAGTTCGCCTGGGGGGCTCTTTTTT
CASSSPGGLFF
>TRBV4-3|TRBJ2-7|TRBD2|NA
TGCGCCAGCAGCCAACTCAGTGGGGGGGTATACGAGCAGTACTTC
CASSQLSGGVYEQYF
>TRBV2|TRBJ1-2|TRBD1|NA
TGTGCCAGCAGGATTACAGGGGGCGGCTACACCTTC
CASRITGGGYTF
>TRBV30|TRBJ1-1|NA|NA
TGTGCCTGGAGCTTAGGATGGGGCACTGAAGCTTTCTTT
CAWSLGWGTEAFF
>TRBV5-1|TRBJ1-2|NA|few
TGCGCCAGCAGCTTGGAGGGCACAGGTGTGTTGGGCTACACCTTC
CASSLEGTGVLGYTF
>TRBV25-1|TRBJ2-5|TRBD2|once
TGTGCCAGCACCCGAAAGGGGCTAGCGGGGGGTGAGACCCAGTACTTC
CASTRKGLAGGETQYF
>TRBV11-2|TRBJ1-2|TRBD1|NA
TGTGCCAGCAGCTTAAAAGACAGGGTTACCTATGGCTACACCTTC
CASSLKDRVTYGYTF
>TRBV10-3|TRBJ2-1|TRBD2|NA
TGTGCCATCAGGGGGGGGACTGAGCAGTTCTTC
CAIRGGTEQFF
>TRBV4-3|TRBJ2-3|NA|NA
TGCGCCAGCAGGCAGGTGGCGGGCACAGATACGCAGTATTTT
CASRQVAGTDTQYF
>TRBV30|TRBJ2-7|TRBD1|NA
TGTGCCTGGAGTGTACGCGGACAGGCCTTTTTCTACGAGCAGTACTTC
CAWSVRGQAFFYEQYF
>TRBV19|TRBJ2-5|NA|NA
TGTGCCAGTAGTATCCGTTTCAGGGAAGGTAGTCAAGAGACCCAGTACTTC
CASSIRFREGSQETQYF
>TRBV11-2|TRBJ2-4|TRBD2|NA
TGTGCCAGCAGCTTAACAGGCGGGGGGTTTGAAAACATTCAGTACTTC
CASSLTGGGFENIQYF
>TRBV5-1|TRBJ1-1|NA|NA
TGCGCCAGCAGCTTACAGGGTCTTGGGTCGACGAACACTGAAGCTTTCTTT
CASSLQGLGSTNTEAFF
>TRBV5-1|TRBJ2-3|TRBD1|once
TGCGCCAGCAGCCAAGGACAGGGAGTCACAGATACGCAGTATTTT
CASSQGQGVTDTQYF
>TRBV6-6|TRBJ2-2|NA|NA
TGTGCCAGCAGTTACCGCTCGGGACAGAACACCGGGGAGCTGTTTTTT
CASSYRSGQNTGELFF
>TRBV30|TRBJ1-4|NA|NA
TGTGCCTGGAGTGTAAGGGCTCCTGAAAAACTGTTTTTT
CAWSVRAPEKLFF
>TRBV4-3|TRBJ2-1|TRBD2|NA
TGCGCCAGCAGCCAAGTGTATAGCGGGGGTATAAGCTCCTACAATGAGCAGTTCTTC
CASSQVYSGGISSYNEQFF
>TRBV6-1|TRBJ2-7|TRBD1|NA
TGTGCCAGCACCCTAGGGACAGGCCGCTACGAGCAGTACTTC
CASTLGTGRYEQYF
>TRBV28|TRBJ2-4|NA|NA
TGTGCCAGCAGTGACGGGGGCGCTGCCAAAAACATTCAGTACTTC
CASSDGGAAKNIQYF
>TRBV5-1|TRBJ2-2|TRBD1|NA
TGCGCCAGCAGCTTAGGACAGGTGAACACCGGGGAGCTGTTTTTT
CASSLGQVNTGELFF
>TRBV29-1|TRBJ2-5|NA|once
TGCAGCGTTGATAGCCAGGGCTATGAGACCCAGTACTTC
CSVDSQGYETQYF
>TRBV11-2|TRBJ2-5|NA|NA
TGTGCCAGCAGCTTAGAGCATCCAGCGGAGACCCAGTACTTC
CASSLEHPAETQYF
>TRBV5-1|TRBJ1-2|TRBD1|NA
TGCGCCAGCAGCTTGGGACAGGGGGCGAAAGGCTACACCTTC
CASSLGQGAKGYTF
>TRBV30|TRBJ1-1|TRBD1|NA
TGTGCCTGGAGGCAGGGGGGAACGTTGAACACTGAAGCTTTCTTT
CAWRQGGTLNTEAFF
>TRBV18|TRBJ2-1|NA|NA
TGTGCCAGCTCACCTGGAGTGGGCTGGCCATCCTACAATGAGCAGTTCTTC
CASSPGVGWPSYNEQFF
>TRBV30|TRBJ2-7|NA|NA
TGTGCCTGGAGTCAAGGGCGAGCTAAGCTCGAGCAGTACTTC
CAWSQGRAKLEQYF